The present entry profiles one T cell receptor beta chain with its context. Per the study methods: Cell counts per sample came from amplifying reference gene primers. The method was immunoSEQ multiplex PCR; TCRdb's version includes in-frame clones alone and lacks a portion of them. Clone size and V and J calls were adopted from that table, with D and trimming inferred from the DNA. The table lists some 65,000 clones, approximately 83% of them singletons. These data belong to a study of blood T cell repertoires in COVID-19. About the study: The origin of the acute and convalescent COVID-19 samples was the United States, Italy and Spain. From T cells, B-cell-depleted T cells, or PBMCs came the material, which was cDNA or gDNA.

Seattle patients were enrolled during active infection and followed longitudinally. The CDR3 is 15 residues long. Trimming cost V 0 bases and J 3 bases, with 12 bases left between them. The germline CDR1 and CDR2 sequences are MNHNS and SASEGT. The specimen sequenced was peripheral blood. The chain is built from TRBV6-1 and TRBJ2-7; D possibly corresponds to TRBD2 (7 bases). This TCR came from a man in his forties with COVID-19, enrolled during active disease. The CDR3 DNA reads TGTGCCAGCAGTGAAGCGCGGGGGCTAGGCTACGAGCAGTACTTC. This gives the protein CASSEARGLGYEQYF.